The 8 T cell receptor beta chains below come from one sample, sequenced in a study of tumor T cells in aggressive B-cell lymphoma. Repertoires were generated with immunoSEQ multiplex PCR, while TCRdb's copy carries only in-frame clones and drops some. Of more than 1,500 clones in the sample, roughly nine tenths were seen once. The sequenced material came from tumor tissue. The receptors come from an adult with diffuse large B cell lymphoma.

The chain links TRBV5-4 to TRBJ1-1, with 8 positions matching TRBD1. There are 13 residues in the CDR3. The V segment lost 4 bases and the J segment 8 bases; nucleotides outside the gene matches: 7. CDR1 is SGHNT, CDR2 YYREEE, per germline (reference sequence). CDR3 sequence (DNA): TGTGCCAGCAGCCCAGGGACAGGAGGAGAAGCTTTCTTT. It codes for CASSPGTGGEAFF.

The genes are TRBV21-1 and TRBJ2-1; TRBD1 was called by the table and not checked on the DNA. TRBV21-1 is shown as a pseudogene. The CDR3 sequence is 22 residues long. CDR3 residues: CASSNLWSCRDHTFLTYNEQFF. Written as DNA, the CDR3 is TGTGCCAGCAGCAACCTTTGGAGTTGCAGGGATCATACCTTCCTTACCTACAATGAGCAGTTCTTC.

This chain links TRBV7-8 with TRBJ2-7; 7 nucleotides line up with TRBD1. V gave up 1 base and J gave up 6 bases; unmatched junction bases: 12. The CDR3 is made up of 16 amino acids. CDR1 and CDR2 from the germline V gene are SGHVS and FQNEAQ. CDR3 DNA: TGTGCCAGCAGCTTAGAGGGGGCCACTCCCAGAGGCGAGCAGTACTTC. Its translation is CASSLEGATPRGEQYF.

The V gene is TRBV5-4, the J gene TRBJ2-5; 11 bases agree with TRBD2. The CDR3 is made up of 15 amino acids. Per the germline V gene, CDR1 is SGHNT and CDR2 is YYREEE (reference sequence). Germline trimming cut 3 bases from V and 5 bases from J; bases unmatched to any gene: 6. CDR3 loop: CASSSGTSGGETQYF. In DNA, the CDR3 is TGTGCCAGCAGCTCCGGGACTAGCGGAGGGGAGACCCAGTACTTC.

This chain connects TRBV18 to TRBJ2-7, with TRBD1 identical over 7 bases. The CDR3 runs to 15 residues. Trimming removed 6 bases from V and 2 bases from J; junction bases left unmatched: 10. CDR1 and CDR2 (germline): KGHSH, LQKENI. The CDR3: CASSPGTVDTYEQYF. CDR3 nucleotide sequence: TGTGCCAGCTCTCCCGGGACAGTGGACACCTACGAGCAGTACTTC.

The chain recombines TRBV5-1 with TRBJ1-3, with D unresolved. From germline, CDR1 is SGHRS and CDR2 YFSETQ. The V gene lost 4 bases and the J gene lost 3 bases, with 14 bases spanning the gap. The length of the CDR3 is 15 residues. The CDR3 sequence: CASSTDGKSGNTIYF. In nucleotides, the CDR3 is TGCGCCAGCAGCACTGACGGGAAGAGTGGAAACACCATATATTTT.

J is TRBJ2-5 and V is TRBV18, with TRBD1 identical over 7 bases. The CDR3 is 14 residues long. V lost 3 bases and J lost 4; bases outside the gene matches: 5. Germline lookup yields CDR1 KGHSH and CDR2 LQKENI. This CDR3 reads CASSPFNRGETQYF. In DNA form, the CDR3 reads TGTGCCAGCTCACCTTTCAACAGGGGAGAGACCCAGTACTTC.

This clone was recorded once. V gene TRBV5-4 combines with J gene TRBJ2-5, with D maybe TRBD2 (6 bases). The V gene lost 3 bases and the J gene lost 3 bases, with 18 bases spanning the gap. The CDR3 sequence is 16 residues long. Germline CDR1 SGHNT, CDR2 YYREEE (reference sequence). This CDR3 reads CASSSGAGSGEETQYF. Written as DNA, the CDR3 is TGTGCCAGCAGCTCCGGGGCGGGGTCAGGTGAAGAGACCCAGTACTTC.